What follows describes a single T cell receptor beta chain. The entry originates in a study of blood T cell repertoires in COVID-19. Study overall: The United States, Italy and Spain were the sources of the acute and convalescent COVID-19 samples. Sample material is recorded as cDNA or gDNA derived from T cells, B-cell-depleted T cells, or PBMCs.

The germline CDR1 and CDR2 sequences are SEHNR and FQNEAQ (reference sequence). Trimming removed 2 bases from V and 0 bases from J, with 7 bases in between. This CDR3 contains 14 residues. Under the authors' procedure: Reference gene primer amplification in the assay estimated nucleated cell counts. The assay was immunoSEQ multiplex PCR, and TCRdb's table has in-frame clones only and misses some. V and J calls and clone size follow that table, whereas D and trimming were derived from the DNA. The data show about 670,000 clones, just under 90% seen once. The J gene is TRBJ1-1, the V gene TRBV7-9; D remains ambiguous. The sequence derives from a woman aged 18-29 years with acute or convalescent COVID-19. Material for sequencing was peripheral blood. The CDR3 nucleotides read TGTGCCAGCAGCTTATTCGGGGTGAACACTGAAGCTTTCTTT. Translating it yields CASSLFGVNTEAFF.